The sequence of this T cell receptor beta chain was determined in a study of blood T cells in healthy people across ages. Next came a second PCR, run for roughly 7 to 12 cycles, which used a sample-barcoded 5' primer along with a J-beta primer mix. Every cDNA molecule bore a tag from a template-switch adaptor containing 12 random nucleotides. TCRdb recomputed calls from the 5' RACE reads with MiXCR, one row per CDR3 protein. The sample contains around 850,000 distinct CDR3 sequences, roughly 40% of which appear only once. Remarks on this clonotype: Its antigen remains unidentified.

General observations from the study: Researchers report that TCR beta diversity correlated strongly with naive T cell percentage.

Input material: blood. The TCR was taken from a young man in good health.

CDR3 bases: TGTGCCAGCAGATCCGACGAGTTTGGCTACACCTTC. This translates into CASRSDEFGYTF. The chain couples TRBV27 to TRBJ1-2; no clear D. Trimming pared 6 bases from V and 7 bases from J, leaving 12 bases between. CDR1 is MNHEY, CDR2 SMNVEV, per germline (reference sequence). This CDR3 is built from 12 residues.